This T cell receptor (beta chain) was sequenced for a study of T cell clusters in autoimmune cytopenias. Study results and caveats: Primary autoimmune cytopenia patients appeared to lack physiological T cell clusters present in healthy donors.

The CDR3 consists of 14 residues. Germline CDR1 SGHKS, CDR2 YYEKEE (reference sequence). Multiplex touch-down PCR amplified TRB using TRB-A and TRB-B pools in one tube. After re-calling the multiplex PCR reads, TCRdb lists one entry per CDR3 protein, DNA absent. The table lists about 14,000 distinct CDR3 sequences. Roughly 40,000 genome equivalents of blood DNA were amplified for TRB. With respect to this clonotype: The antigen remains unidentified.

Separately, the same data were catalogued under a study of T cell repertoires in aging, cancer and after chemotherapy. This second study notes: These repertoire data do not allow conclusions about immunological memory after chemotherapy.

The chain links TRBV5-5 to TRBJ2-7; TCRdb proposes TRBD1, but this gene call is untestable without DNA. What was sequenced was peripheral blood. The TCR sequence derives from a human donor in good health. The CDR3 spells CASSPGTGVHEQYF.